Listed here are 6 T cell receptor beta chains from one sample, sequenced in a study of response to subunit inactivated influenza vaccine. MiXCR was run by TCRdb on the RT-PCR reads, yielding one entry per CDR3 protein. The sample lists around 520,000 distinct CDR3 sequences; 10% to 15% were seen once. The specimen was PBMCs from blood, collected on the day of vaccination. The receptors come from a man between 50 and 59 years old who received an inactivated influenza vaccine.

The chain carries TRBV14 and TRBJ2-1, with D possibly TRBD1 on 6 matching bases. The germline CDR1 and CDR2 sequences are SGHDN and FVKESK. The CDR3 runs 13 residues. Trimming removed 3 bases at V and 9 bases at J, with 12 bases between. CDR3 in amino acids: CASSQYRVGEQFF. DNA of the CDR3: TGTGCCAGCAGCCAGTACAGGGTAGGTGAGCAGTTCTTC.

There are a few counts of this clonotype. V gene TRBV6-5 combines with J gene TRBJ1-2, with D tentatively TRBD1 (5 bases). Germline CDR1 reads MNHEY; CDR2 reads SVGAGI. V was pared by 6 bases and J by 10 bases, with 15 bases between. The CDR3 sequence is 12 residues long. CDR3 nucleotides: TGTGCCAGCAGCGGGGACCGATACCACTACACCTTC. It codes for CASSGDRYHYTF.

The chain employs TRBV20-1 and TRBJ2-5; 11 bases align to TRBD2. This CDR3 is 16 amino acids long. Germline V gene data show CDR1 as DFQATT and CDR2 as SNEGSKA (reference sequence). J lost 0 bases, V lost 6 bases, and 9 bases had no gene match. The DNA for the CDR3 is TGCAGTGCCCGGGGACTAGCGGCCGGTTACCAAGAGACCCAGTACTTC. This codes for CSARGLAAGYQETQYF.

This clonotype was seen a handful of times. The rearrangement uses TRBV7-9 and TRBJ2-3; either TRBD1 or TRBD2 may fit D (5 bases each). The length of the CDR3 is 15 residues. The germline gives CDR1 SEHNR, CDR2 FQNEAQ (reference sequence). The V gene lost 2 bases and the J gene lost 3 bases, with 12 bases spanning the gap. The DNA of the CDR3 is TGTGCCAGCAGCTTAATGGTCTGGGGGACAGATACGCAGTATTTT. Translated: CASSLMVWGTDTQYF.

This sequence joins TRBV6-1 and TRBJ1-6; 10 bases are a match to TRBD1. Germline V CDR1 and CDR2: MNHNS, SASEGT. CDR3 length: 13 residues. The junction had 3 bases not matched to a gene; V was cut back by 7 bases and J by 9 bases. CDR3 in amino acids: CASTGTGASPLHF. The CDR3 bases are TGTGCCAGCACCGGGACAGGGGCTTCACCCCTCCACTTT.

This clonotype was observed many times. The chain recombines TRBV29-1 with TRBJ2-1; D call uncertain. In germline, CDR1 is SQVTM, CDR2 ANQGSEA. Trimming shortened V by 1 base and J by 10 bases, and 11 bases separated the two germline ends. The CDR3 loop spans 12 amino acids. The CDR3 DNA reads as TGCAGCGTTGAAGCATCGTTCGGGGAGCAGTTCTTC. Translated, it gives CSVEASFGEQFF.